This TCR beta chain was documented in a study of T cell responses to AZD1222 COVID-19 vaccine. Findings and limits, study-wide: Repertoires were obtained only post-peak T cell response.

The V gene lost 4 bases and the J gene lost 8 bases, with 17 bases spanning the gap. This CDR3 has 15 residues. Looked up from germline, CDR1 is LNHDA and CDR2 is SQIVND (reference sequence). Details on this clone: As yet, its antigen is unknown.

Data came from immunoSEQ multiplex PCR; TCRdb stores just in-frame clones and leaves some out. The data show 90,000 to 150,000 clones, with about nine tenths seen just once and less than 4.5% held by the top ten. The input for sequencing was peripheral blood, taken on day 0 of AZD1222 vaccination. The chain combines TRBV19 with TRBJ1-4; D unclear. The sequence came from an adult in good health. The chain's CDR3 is CASSTPGAPGEKLFF. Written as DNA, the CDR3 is TGTGCCAGTAGTACCCCGGGCGCGCCGGGGGAAAAACTGTTTTTT.